This TCR beta chain appears in the sequencing data of a study of shared clonotypes between healthy human individuals. Regarding this clone: At one end the junction does not follow the germline gene, possibly because of a read error.

Generated by immunoSEQ multiplex PCR, the TCRdb table keeps only in-frame clones and is missing some. The sample holds 190,000 or so clones, approximately 61% seen once. Germline V gene data show CDR1 as MNHNS and CDR2 as SASEGT. CDR3 length: 12 residues. J is TRBJ2-3 and V is TRBV6-1; no definite D call. Sequencing was performed on memory CD4+ T cells sorted from blood. Subset specified: CD45RA-negative fraction. The receptor was isolated from a man younger than 45 in good health. CDR3 nucleotide sequence: TGTGCCACCAGTCTAACCACAGATACGCAGTATTTT. Encoded protein: CATSLTTDTQYF.